One and the same sample provided the 8 T cell receptor beta chains below, sequenced in a study of blood T cell repertoires in COVID-19 (dated by TCRdb to 2018 to 2021). The protocol used for the library was the immunoSEQ multiplex PCR assay. TCRdb took this table from immuneACCESS and kept in-frame rearrangements with V and J called. Such tables lack part of the clones; where checked against another copy, unresolved V genes explain under half of the gap, and the rest is unexplained. Here the sample has just over 60,000 clones; 65% to 80% occur a single time. 15% to 20% of the sample comes from the top ten. Input material: peripheral blood. These receptors all come from a man aged 25 to 40 with COVID-19, enrolled during active disease.

This CDR3 is CASNVDGEYGYTF. In DNA form, the CDR3 reads TGTGCCAGCAACGTTGACGGAGAGTATGGCTACACCTTC. The rearrangement joins TRBV12-3 or TRBV12-4 to TRBJ1-2; D is ambiguous. The CDR3 has 13 amino acids. With 7 bases removed from V and 5 bases from J, the gap between germline ends came to 14 bases.

The J gene is TRBJ2-1, the V gene TRBV5-4, with 10 nucleotides matching TRBD1. This CDR3 contains 16 residues. V dropped 5 bases and J dropped 2; count of bases not matched to a gene: 7. Germline CDR1 reads SGHNT; CDR2 reads YYREEE (reference sequence). This CDR3 reads CASSTSGTGAYNEQFF. In nucleotides, the CDR3 is TGTGCCAGCAGTACCTCCGGGACAGGGGCCTACAATGAGCAGTTCTTC. The entire variable domain, with the rest obtained from reference TRBV5-4 and TRBJ2-1, is as follows: ETGVTQSPTHLIKTRGQQVTLRCSSQSGHNTVSWYQQALGQGPQFIFQYYREEENGRGNFPPRFSGLQFPNYSSELNVNALELDDSALYLCASSTSGTGAYNEQFFGPGTRLTVL.

This clone has only one observation. The chain uses TRBV4-1 and TRBJ2-1, with 8 bases that match TRBD2. CDR3 size: 16 residues. CDR1 is MGHRA and CDR2 is YSYEKL in the germline V gene. Trimming removed 6 bases from V and 3 bases from J; junction bases left unmatched: 10. The chain's CDR3 is CASRVGDLAGYNEQFF. The CDR3 nucleotides are TGCGCCAGCAGGGTGGGAGATCTAGCGGGCTACAATGAGCAGTTCTTC.

The chain carries TRBV27 and TRBJ1-6; TRBD1 might be the D (5 bases). Trimming removed 3 bases at V and 4 bases at J, with 7 bases between. Per the germline V gene, CDR1 is MNHEY and CDR2 is SMNVEV (reference sequence). The CDR3 sequence is 14 residues long. In DNA, the CDR3 is TGTGCCAGCAGTTTCACAGGATATAATTCACCCCTCCACTTT. It encodes CASSFTGYNSPLHF.

The chain couples TRBV10-1 to TRBJ2-1, with 12 bases that match TRBD2. Trimming took 7 bases from V and 2 from J; bases not matched to a gene: 0. This CDR3 has 14 residues. Germline V gives CDR1 WNHNN, CDR2 SYGVQD (reference sequence). The DNA of the CDR3 is TGCGCCAGCACTAGCGGGGGGGCCTACAATGAGCAGTTCTTC. It is translated as CASTSGGAYNEQFF.

The V call is TRBV9, the J call TRBJ1-4; 9 bases agree with TRBD1. This CDR3 contains 16 residues. Germline loops: CDR1 SGDLS, CDR2 YYNGEE. The V segment lost 3 bases and the J segment 6 bases; nucleotides outside the gene matches: 9. The CDR3 DNA follows: TGTGCCAGCAGCGCTCATCGGACAGGGGAAGATGAAAAACTGTTTTTT. Translating it yields CASSAHRTGEDEKLFF.

The chain links TRBV5-6 to TRBJ2-5; TRBD2 is a possible D gene (6 bases). V shed 4 bases and J shed 4 bases, with 20 bases lying between them. In germline, CDR1 is SGHDT, CDR2 YYEEEE. This CDR3 is built from 16 residues. Written as DNA, the CDR3 is TGTGCCAGCAGCCCCGTAGGTGTCGGGGGACGAGAGACCCAGTACTTC. It is translated as CASSPVGVGGRETQYF. Drawing the rest from reference TRBV5-6 and TRBJ2-5, the complete variable domain is DAGVTQSPTHLIKTRGQQVTLRCSPKSGHDTVSWYQQALGQGPQFIFQYYEEEERQRGNFPDRFSGHQFPNYSSELNVNALLLGDSALYLCASSPVGVGGRETQYFGPGTRLLVL.

Here the CDR3 DNA reads TGTGCCAGCAGCGGCACGGGACTGCGCAATACTAATGAAAAACTGTTTTTT. Translating gives CASSGTGLRNTNEKLFF. This chain joins TRBV7-9 and TRBJ1-4, with a possible D match to TRBD1 (5 bases). V was shortened by 5 bases and J by 2 bases, with 18 bases between the two germline ends. The V gene's germline CDR1 is SEHNR and CDR2 FQNEAQ (reference sequence). This CDR3 has 17 residues.